The text below deals with one T cell receptor (beta chain). Its target is unknown. The data stem from a study of cytomegalovirus exposure and HLA in healthy donors. Study-wide findings and caveats: Later analysis indicated greater clonal expansion among HLA-associated TCR beta chains than among equally common other chains. Analyzed later, most CMV-associated TCR beta chains appeared HLA-restricted.

V trimming: 5 bases; J trimming: 6 bases; junction bases outside the gene matches: 3. The CDR3 covers 12 residues. Looked up from germline, CDR1 is KGHSH and CDR2 is LQKENI. 60 Vbeta and 13 Jbeta primers were used in PCR. Generated by immunoSEQ multiplex PCR, the TCRdb table keeps only in-frame clones and is missing some. Among approximately 170,000 clones listed, 68% were seen once. The genes are TRBV18 and TRBJ2-7, with 8 positions matching TRBD1. The clonotype originates from a woman aged 40 to 49 in good health and CMV-seropositive. Sequencing used PBMCs. CDR3 DNA: TGTGCCAGCTCAACGGACAGGGTCGAGCAGTACTTC. Translation gives CASSTDRVEQYF.